Following are 15 T cell receptor beta chains from one sample sequenced in a study of immune evolution from preneoplasia to lung adenocarcinoma. Data came from immunoSEQ multiplex PCR; TCRdb stores just in-frame clones and leaves some out. The top ten clones hold about 9.4% of a sample with thousands of clones, roughly 82% of them seen once. The sequenced material came from FFPE adjacent normal lung tissue. These TCRs come from a person aged 60-80 years with lung adenocarcinoma.

The rearrangement uses TRBV19 and TRBJ2-7, with 8 bases fitting TRBD2. From germline, CDR1 is LNHDA and CDR2 SQIVND (reference sequence). V gave up 5 bases and J gave up 6 bases; unmatched junction bases: 12. This CDR3 spans 15 amino acids. The CDR3 reads CASSLSGGLLIEQYF. The CDR3 DNA reads TGTGCCAGTAGTCTAAGCGGGGGCCTCCTAATCGAGCAGTACTTC.

The V and J genes are TRBV27 and TRBJ1-4; 8 nucleotides match TRBD1. With 7 bases clipped from V and 8 bases from J, the junction kept 6 bases outside the gene matches. This CDR3 region has 13 residues. The V gene's germline CDR1 is MNHEY and CDR2 SMNVEV (reference sequence). The CDR3 spells CASKTGDREKLFF. CDR3 coding DNA: TGTGCCAGCAAGACAGGGGATCGGGAAAAACTGTTTTTT.

On this clone itself: Distinct nucleotide sequences in the sample also encode this CDR3. V gene TRBV6-6 combines with J gene TRBJ2-1; no clear D gene. The V and J ends lost 5 bases and 0 bases respectively, with 5 bases between them. The CDR3 totals 13 residues. The germline V gene has CDR1 MNHNY and CDR2 SVGAGI (reference sequence). The CDR3 region is CASSRDSYNEQFF. In DNA, the CDR3 is TGTGCCAGCAGTAGGGACTCCTACAATGAGCAGTTCTTC.

This chain uses TRBV7-2 with TRBJ2-7; the match to TRBD1 covers 7 bases. Germline loops: CDR1 SGHTA, CDR2 FQGNSA. This CDR3 has 13 residues. V was pared by 5 bases and J by 6 bases, with 7 bases of the junction left unmatched. The CDR3 loop is CASSPDRVREQYF. In nucleotides, the CDR3 is TGTGCCAGCAGCCCAGACAGGGTACGCGAGCAGTACTTC.

The rearrangement joins TRBV6-5 to TRBJ2-7; D ambiguous. Germline V lookup: CDR1 MNHEY, CDR2 SVGAGI. Trimming took 2 bases from V and 3 from J, leaving 11 bases between them. The CDR3 spans 14 residues. DNA of the CDR3: TGTGCCAGCAGTTACCTGCCAAAGGGCTACGAGCAGTACTTC. As protein: CASSYLPKGYEQYF.

The V and J genes are TRBV11-2 and TRBJ1-4; a weak D match, TRBD1 (5 bases). The CDR3 runs 14 residues. V was clipped by 7 bases and J by 1 base, with 10 bases between them. The germline V gene has CDR1 SGHAT and CDR2 FQNNGV. The DNA for the CDR3 is TGTGCCAGCAACCCGGGGGTAACTAATGAAAAACTGTTTTTT. Its translation: CASNPGVTNEKLFF.

CDR3 coding DNA: TGTGCCAGCAGCCAAGGTTCGTCTAGCGGGAGATTGAGCACAGATACGCAGTATTTT. Protein sequence: CASSQGSSSGRLSTDTQYF. This chain joins TRBV4-2 and TRBJ2-3, with 10 bases lining up with TRBD2. V lost 1 base and J lost 0; bases outside the gene matches: 10. The CDR3 has 19 residues. Germline V gives CDR1 LGHNA, CDR2 YNFKEQ.

The rearrangement links TRBV30 to TRBJ1-2; D is uncertain. Trimming removed 0 bases from V and 7 bases from J, with 12 bases in between. The germline V gene encodes CDR1 GTSNPN and CDR2 SVGIG (reference sequence). The CDR3 has 13 amino acids. CDR3 in amino acids: CAWSVRRGFGYTF. The DNA of the CDR3 is TGTGCCTGGAGTGTTCGGCGGGGATTTGGCTACACCTTC.

The chain has TRBV6-4 and TRBJ2-3; a possible D gene is TRBD2 (7 bases). Trimming cost V 2 bases and J 2 bases, with 8 bases left between them. This CDR3 region has 14 residues. Germline CDR1 and CDR2: MRHNA and SNTAGT. CDR3 DNA sequence: TGTGCCAGCAGTGACGGGGGGGCCACAGATACGCAGTATTTT. This encodes CASSDGGATDTQYF.

CDR3 DNA sequence: TGTGCCAGCAGTTCGGAGACAGCCTGGGGCTCTGGGGCCAACGTCCTGACTTTC. Protein sequence: CASSSETAWGSGANVLTF. The chain recombines TRBV28 with TRBJ2-6; possibly TRBD1 for D (5 bases). The V gene's germline CDR1 is MDHEN and CDR2 SYDVKM. CDR3 length equals 18 residues. Trimming cost V 4 bases and J 0 bases, with 16 bases left between them.

This clone is judged hyperexpanded. The rearrangement uses TRBV7-2 and TRBJ2-7; 8 positions agree with TRBD2. This CDR3 has 14 amino acids. In germline, CDR1 is SGHTA, CDR2 FQGNSA. The V gene end was trimmed by 0 bases and the J gene end by 5 bases; junction bases not matched to a gene: 3. The CDR3 DNA reads TGTGCCAGCAGCTTAGCAGCGGGGGCAAACGAGCAGTACTTC. Translating gives CASSLAAGANEQYF.

The table lists this clone with a few counts. The genes are TRBV14 and TRBJ2-3; 7 nucleotides agree with TRBD2. The V gene end was trimmed by 0 bases and the J gene end by 7 bases; junction bases not matched to a gene: 19. This CDR3 is built from 19 residues. CDR1 is SGHDN, CDR2 FVKESK, per germline. CDR3 loop: CASSQDPLEASAGENTQYF. For the CDR3, the DNA is TGTGCCAGCAGCCAAGACCCCCTCGAGGCTAGCGCGGGGGAAAATACGCAGTATTTT.

The chain joins TRBV7-6 to TRBJ2-1; D remains ambiguous. The CDR3 consists of 16 residues. V lost 2 bases and J 0 bases, leaving 11 bases between the germline ends. The V gene's germline CDR1 is SGHVS and CDR2 FNYEAQ. The CDR3 spells CASSLMATSSYNEQFF. The CDR3 DNA sequence: TGTGCCAGCAGCTTAATGGCTACCAGCTCCTACAATGAGCAGTTCTTC.

V is TRBV30 and J is TRBJ2-3; D may be TRBD1 (5 bases). Germline lookup yields CDR1 GTSNPN and CDR2 SVGIG (reference sequence). The germline V and J ends were trimmed by 5 bases and 3 bases, with 9 bases remaining between them. The CDR3 runs to 12 residues. DNA for the CDR3: TGTGCCTGGGGACCAGGGACAGATACGCAGTATTTT. It encodes CAWGPGTDTQYF.

The gene calls are TRBV18 and TRBJ1-5; D possibly corresponds to TRBD1 (6 bases). The CDR3 has 17 amino acids. Germline V gene sequence: CDR1 KGHSH, CDR2 LQKENI. Trimming took off 3 bases at V and 1 base at J, with 16 bases between the two ends. The CDR3 DNA reads as TGTGCCAGCTCACCCCGGGGGCAGCTCGAAAGCAATCAGCCCCAGCATTTT. This gives the protein CASSPRGQLESNQPQHF. Filled out from reference TRBV18 and TRBJ1-5, the complete variable domain reads NAGVMQNPRHLVRRRGQEARLRCSPMKGHSHVYWYRQLPEEGLKFMVYLQKENIIDESGMPKERFSAEFPKEGPSILRIQQVVRGDSAAYFCASSPRGQLESNQPQHFGDGTRLSIL.